These T cell receptor beta chains were read from a single sample in a study of OX40 agonist ivuxolimab in advanced cancers. The protocol was immunoSEQ multiplex PCR, while the TCRdb copy is restricted to in-frame clones and leaves out a portion. The table records roughly 18,000 clones, roughly 73% of them present only once. The sample consisted of CD4+ or CD8+ T cells sorted from blood, taken in a trial of the OX40 agonist ivuxolimab. The receptors derive from an adult with an advanced solid tumor such as melanoma, head and neck, liver or kidney cancer. CDR3s include the opening cysteine and the closing phenylalanine or tryptophan. The D gene is left open where the match is weak. Not all rows give a size; the values are once, few, many and, for expanded clones, a class.

D,size,J,V,DNA,CDR3
TRBD1,.,TRBJ1-2,TRBV28,TGTGCCAGCCGGACAGGCTATGGCTACACCTTC,CASRTGYGYTF
.,few,TRBJ2-2,TRBV7-8,TGTGCCAGCAGCTTAGCGGGCACCGGGGAGCTGTTTTTT,CASSLAGTGELFF
.,medium-sized,TRBJ2-1,TRBV13,TGTGCCAGCAACGGGGCCACCTACAATGAGCAGTTCTTC,CASNGATYNEQFF
.,.,TRBJ2-7,TRBV6-1,TGTGCCAGCAGTGAAGGGCAGGGCACCGCCTACGAGCAGTACTTC,CASSEGQGTAYEQYF
.,.,TRBJ2-6,TRBV7-9,TGTGCCAGCAGCTTATCATGGGGTTCTGGGGCCAACGTCCTGACTTTC,CASSLSWGSGANVLTF
.,.,TRBJ1-1,TRBV9,TGTGCCAGCAGCGTAGGGACCCGGCCAGGGAACACTGAAGCTTTCTTT,CASSVGTRPGNTEAFF
TRBD1,.,TRBJ2-6,TRBV19,TGTGCCAGAAGACAGGGAGCCTACGGCTCTGGGGCCAACGTCCTGACTTTC,CARRQGAYGSGANVLTF
.,.,TRBJ2-6,TRBV28,TGTGCCAGCAGAATTTCTGGGGCCAACGTCCTGACTTTC,CASRISGANVLTF
.,.,TRBJ2-3,TRBV5-1,TGCGCCAGCAAGTTAGCGGTCACAGATACGCAGTATTTT,CASKLAVTDTQYF
TRBD2,.,TRBJ2-1,TRBV6-1,TGTGCCAGCAGTGAATTAGCGGGAGGGACTTACAATGAGCAGTTCTTC,CASSELAGGTYNEQFF
.,.,TRBJ2-7,TRBV9,TGTGCCAGCAGCCGTGGAGGGGATCAACTATACGAGCAGTACTTC,CASSRGGDQLYEQYF
TRBD2,few,TRBJ2-1,TRBV7-9,TGTGCCAGCAGCCAGGGACTAGCGGGAAAGGGGAGCTCCTACAATGAGCAGTTCTTC,CASSQGLAGKGSSYNEQFF
TRBD2,.,TRBJ2-7,TRBV30,TGTGCCTGGTCGGCGGGAGGGGACGAGCAGTACTTC,CAWSAGGDEQYF
TRBD2,.,TRBJ2-1,TRBV18,TGTGCCAGCTCACCACCTCTAGCGGGGCGAAGGGAGCAGTTCTTC,CASSPPLAGRREQFF
TRBD2,.,TRBJ2-5,TRBV9,TGTGCCAGCAGCTCCAATATACGGGAGGGCGGGGAAGAGACCCAGTACTTC,CASSSNIREGGEETQYF
TRBD2,.,TRBJ2-7,TRBV5-6,TGTGCCAGCAGCTTGGGGACTAGCGGGAGAAGTAGCTACGAGCAGTACTTC,CASSLGTSGRSSYEQYF
.,.,TRBJ2-7,TRBV2,TGTGCCAGCGGACAGACGGACTCCTACGAGCAGTACTTC,CASGQTDSYEQYF
.,once,TRBJ1-2,TRBV6-5,TGTGCCAGCACTATAGGGATCGGGGCCTTCTATGGCTACACCTTC,CASTIGIGAFYGYTF